This T cell receptor beta chain emerged from a study of molecular identifiers for immune sequencing clone quantification. Naive CD8 libraries came from around 18,000 to 910,000 sorted cells with 10%, 30% or 50% RNA. This CDR3 is 14 amino acids long. The germline V gene has CDR1 SGDLS and CDR2 YYNGEE. With regard to this clonotype: The antigen is unknown. A read error is possible here, since a much larger clone lies one base away.

Preparation of the bulk TCR libraries relied on previously described methods and listed TCR primers. MiXCR, applied by TCRdb to the PCR reads, yields one record per CDR3 protein. The sample lists more than 450,000 distinct CDR3 sequences, around a fifth occurring once. Notes on the study in general: Spiked-in Jurkat TCR RNA corresponding to one cell was reported as detectable against 1 million or so naive cells. Identical TCR molecules sharing a barcode could underestimate highly expanded clone sizes.

This clonotype was sampled from a human donor in good health. Some libraries in this study had Jurkat cell RNA spiked in. The sample taken for sequencing was naive CD8+ T cells from blood, with Jurkat cell RNA spiked in. Subset of the sample: FACS-sorted CD8+CD4-CCR7+CD45RA+ naive T cells. The chain couples TRBV9 to TRBJ2-7, with D maybe TRBD1 (6 bases). CDR3 DNA: TGTGCCAGCGGCGTAGCCCGGGACACTTACGAGCAGTACTTC. Residues: CASGVARDTYEQYF.